This T cell receptor beta chain was captured by sequencing in a study of T cell responses to AZD1222 COVID-19 vaccine. Of note for this clone: The antigen remains undetermined.

Overall study findings and caveats: Most donors were white British, females outnumbered males, and clonal diversity was possibly underestimated. Regions left unmutated in variants are reportedly the target of nearly half of spike-specific TCRs. With dominance at 160-218 and 743-854, vaccine-associated CD4 TCRs spanned spike.

The CDR3 has 14 amino acids. V was trimmed by 3 bases and J by 4 bases, leaving 12 bases between them. Germline values: CDR1 GTSNPN, CDR2 SVGIG (reference sequence). The protocol was immunoSEQ multiplex PCR, while the TCRdb copy is restricted to in-frame clones and leaves out a portion. The table includes around 72,000 clones, over 75% detected once. Sequencing was performed on peripheral blood, taken on day 0 of AZD1222 vaccination. This chain joins TRBV30 and TRBJ2-2; D is undetermined. This clonotype was sampled from an adult in good health. CDR3 residues: CAWREKRITGELFF. The CDR3 nucleotides are TGTGCCTGGAGGGAGAAACGGATCACCGGGGAGCTGTTTTTT.